This T cell receptor beta chain was captured by sequencing in a study of shared clonotypes between healthy human individuals. A note on this clone: Antigen unknown.

The authors distributed each subset's genomic DNA evenly over several immunoSEQ plates. Some clones are missing from TCRdb's copy, which holds only in-frame ones; the method was immunoSEQ multiplex PCR. The table shows 1.4 million to 1.5 million clones, with roughly 96% occurring only once. Study conclusions and caveats: Sample collection involved blood only; tissue repertoires are likely different. Sharing across a handful of donors was seen in 4.5% to 6.5% of naive CD4 clonotypes.

The CDR3 runs 15 residues. Germline lookup yields CDR1 SGHNT and CDR2 YYREEE (reference sequence). The trim removed 4 bases at V and 7 bases at J, leaving 11 bases unmatched. Sequencing was done on a sample of naive CD4+ T cells sorted from blood. Subset reported: CD45RA+ positively selected. The source is a man aged 30 to 45 in good health. V and J are TRBV5-4 and TRBJ2-1; 7 nucleotides agree with TRBD2. The CDR3, as DNA: TGTGCCAGCAGCAGCCGGGGCGGGAGTTCAAATGAGCAGTTCTTC. Translation: CASSSRGGSSNEQFF.